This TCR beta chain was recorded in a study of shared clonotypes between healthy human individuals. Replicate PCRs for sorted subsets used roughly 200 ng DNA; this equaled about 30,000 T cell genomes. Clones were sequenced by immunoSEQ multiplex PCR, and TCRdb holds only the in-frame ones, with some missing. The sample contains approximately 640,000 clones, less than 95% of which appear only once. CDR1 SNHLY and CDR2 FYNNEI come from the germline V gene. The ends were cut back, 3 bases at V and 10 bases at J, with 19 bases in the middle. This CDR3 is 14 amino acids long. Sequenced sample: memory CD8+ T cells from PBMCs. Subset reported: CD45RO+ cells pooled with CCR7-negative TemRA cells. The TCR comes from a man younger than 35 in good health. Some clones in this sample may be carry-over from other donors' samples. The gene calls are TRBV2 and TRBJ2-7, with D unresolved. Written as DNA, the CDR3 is TGTGCCAGCAGTGATACGGGCCTCCCCCCGGGTCAGTACTTC. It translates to CASSDTGLPPGQYF.